The TCR beta chain described here comes from a study of early T cells in non-severe SARS-CoV-2 infection. This clonotype was seen at least ten times. Attachment of unique molecular identifiers was made to individual cDNA molecules. One entry per CDR3 protein, called by TCRdb with MiXCR from the 5' RACE reads. Of about 40,000 distinct CDR3 sequences in the sample, roughly 5% were seen once. Trimming cost V 3 bases and J 0 bases; bases outside gene matches: 6. Germline V gene sequence: CDR1 GTSNPN, CDR2 SVGIG (reference sequence). The CDR3 spans 15 residues. The TCR sequence derives from an adult who was a healthcare worker with PCR-confirmed SARS-CoV-2 infection or an uninfected control (not recorded which). The specimen sequenced was whole blood. This chain links TRBV30 with TRBJ1-1; 8 nucleotides match TRBD1. The CDR3 sequence is CAWSGQGMVNTEAFF. The CDR3 coding sequence is TGTGCCTGGAGCGGACAGGGAATGGTGAACACTGAAGCTTTCTTT.